This T cell receptor beta chain emerged from a study of cytomegalovirus exposure and HLA in healthy donors. This clone was seen just once. The protocol was immunoSEQ multiplex PCR, while the TCRdb copy is restricted to in-frame clones and leaves out a portion. The sample has 110,000 to 150,000 clones, approximately 89% seen once. J gave up 4 bases and V 7 bases, and 2 bases lay outside the gene matches. The germline gives CDR1 ENHRY, CDR2 SYGVKD. The CDR3 is 14 amino acids. What was sequenced was PBMCs. The rearrangement uses TRBV10-3 and TRBJ2-1, with 12 bases fitting TRBD2. The source of this sequence is a man younger than 30 in good health and CMV-seronegative. The chain's CDR3 is CAIKGLAGYNEQFF. The DNA for the CDR3 is TGTGCCATCAAGGGACTAGCGGGTTACAATGAGCAGTTCTTC.